These T cell receptor beta chains were read from a single sample in a study of post-analysis software for immune sequencing data. TCRdb independently ran MiXCR on the PCR reads; one entry per CDR3 protein. The sample yields approximately 360,000 distinct CDR3 sequences, less than 35% seen once. The sequenced material came from blood. These receptors originate from a girl aged 10-17 years with multiple sclerosis. CDR3s include the opening cysteine and the closing phenylalanine or tryptophan.

J gene: TRBJ2-3; V gene: TRBV12-3/TRBV12-4; CDR3 protein: CASRRDRVSDTQYF
J gene: TRBJ2-7; V gene: TRBV20-1; CDR3 protein: CSARSAETYYEQYF
J gene: TRBJ1-3; V gene: TRBV27; CDR3 protein: CASSNREAGNTIYF
J gene: TRBJ2-5; V gene: TRBV18; CDR3 protein: CASSQGPSQETQYF
J gene: TRBJ2-5; V gene: TRBV3-1; CDR3 protein: CASSRGGEKTQYF
J gene: TRBJ2-5; V gene: TRBV11-2; CDR3 protein: CASSLGGWGQEETQYF
J gene: TRBJ2-7; V gene: TRBV12-3/TRBV12-4; CDR3 protein: CASSPFGLAGWDTYEQYF
J gene: TRBJ1-5; V gene: TRBV28; CDR3 protein: CASSLGAGQGFNQPQHF
J gene: TRBJ2-5; V gene: TRBV2; CDR3 protein: CASSVDSQETQYF
J gene: TRBJ1-1; V gene: TRBV11-2; CDR3 protein: CASSQLGGDTEAFF
J gene: .; V gene: TRBV2; CDR3 protein: CASRWEYEQYF
J gene: TRBJ2-1; V gene: TRBV5-1; CDR3 protein: CASSLGGADNEQFF
J gene: TRBJ2-3; V gene: TRBV7-9; CDR3 protein: CASNISDTQYF
J gene: TRBJ2-1; V gene: TRBV7-2; CDR3 protein: CASSFSGGGVYNEQFF